Below are 27 T cell receptor beta chains sequenced from a single sample in a study of blood T cell repertoires in COVID-19. The data were produced by immunoSEQ multiplex PCR, yet TCRdb's version contains in-frame clones alone and is incomplete. The sample lists under 95,000 clones; around 79% were seen once. Sequences were obtained from peripheral blood. The receptor set was obtained from a man between 60 and 70 years old with active or convalescent COVID-19.

J is TRBJ1-4 and V is TRBV5-6; D gene ambiguous. Germline V gene data show CDR1 as SGHDT and CDR2 as YYEEEE. The V and J ends lost 0 bases and 3 bases respectively, with 18 bases between them. This CDR3 region has 18 residues. The CDR3 sequence: CASSLARGGGRANEKLFF. The DNA of the CDR3 is TGTGCCAGCAGCTTGGCCCGAGGAGGTGGGAGGGCTAATGAAAAACTGTTTTTT.

The genes are TRBV7-2 and TRBJ1-2; TRBD1 aligns across 8 bases. This CDR3 is built from 15 residues. Germline trimming cut 3 bases from V and 4 bases from J; bases unmatched to any gene: 7. Germline V lookup: CDR1 SGHTA, CDR2 FQGNSA. The CDR3 region has the DNA TGTGCCAGCAGCTTCGAACAGGGGGAGAGCTATGGCTACACCTTC. This encodes CASSFEQGESYGYTF.

The chain has TRBV18 and TRBJ1-1; D perhaps matches TRBD1 (5 bases). The V end was cut by 1 base, the J end by 4 bases, with 13 bases between. This CDR3 region has 15 residues. Per the germline V gene, CDR1 is KGHSH and CDR2 is LQKENI. The CDR3 spells CASSPRRGPGTEAFF. The CDR3, as DNA: TGTGCCAGCTCACCACGGCGGGGCCCGGGCACTGAAGCTTTCTTT.

The J gene is TRBJ1-6, the V gene TRBV5-6; D not certain. V was shortened by 2 bases and J by 8 bases, with 8 bases between the two germline ends. There are 13 residues in the CDR3. Germline V gene lookup returns CDR1 SGHDT and CDR2 YYEEEE. This chain's CDR3 is CASSLAHDSPLHF. Here the CDR3 DNA reads TGTGCCAGCAGCTTAGCCCACGATTCACCCCTCCACTTT.

The chain recombines TRBV7-2 with TRBJ2-7; D is perhaps TRBD1 (6 bases). The V end was cut by 0 bases, the J end by 3 bases, with 12 bases between. There are 15 residues in the CDR3. In germline, CDR1 is SGHTA, CDR2 FQGNSA. The CDR3 loop is CASSLADRIFYEQYF. The CDR3 DNA is TGTGCCAGCAGCTTAGCTGACAGGATATTCTACGAGCAGTACTTC.

The CDR3 nucleotides are TGTGCCAGTAGTATTCAGCGGTTCACAGATACGCAGTATTTT. Its protein product is CASSIQRFTDTQYF. This sequence joins TRBV19 and TRBJ2-3; tentative D call: TRBD2 (5 bases). Per the germline V gene, CDR1 is LNHDA and CDR2 is SQIVND (reference sequence). The V gene lost 3 bases and the J gene lost 2 bases, with 9 bases spanning the gap. This CDR3 has 14 residues.

This sequence joins TRBV27 and TRBJ2-7; TRBD1 matches 7 bases. The CDR3 runs 15 residues. Looked up from germline, CDR1 is MNHEY and CDR2 is SMNVEV (reference sequence). Losses at the gene ends were 5 bases for V and 3 bases for J; bases not matched to a gene: 10. The CDR3 is CASSSPGTDFYEQYF. The CDR3 nucleotides are TGTGCCAGCAGTAGCCCCGGGACAGATTTCTACGAGCAGTACTTC.

The chain employs TRBV7-9 and TRBJ2-1; 11 bases fit TRBD2. Germline CDR1 reads SEHNR; CDR2 reads FQNEAQ (reference sequence). The CDR3 consists of 15 residues. The trim removed 5 bases at V and 5 bases at J, leaving 5 bases unmatched. The CDR3 DNA follows: TGTGCCAGCAGCCTCGGGACTAGCGGTAACAATGAGCAGTTCTTC. Its translation is CASSLGTSGNNEQFF.

This rearrangement joins TRBV18 to TRBJ2-5; TRBD1 matches at 7 bases. V trimming: 3 bases; J trimming: 0 bases; junction bases outside the gene matches: 4. Germline lookup yields CDR1 KGHSH and CDR2 LQKENI. The CDR3 is made up of 15 amino acids. CDR3 protein: CASSPGTANQETQYF. The CDR3 DNA follows: TGTGCCAGCTCACCCGGGACAGCCAACCAAGAGACCCAGTACTTC. The variable domain in full, with the rest retrieved from reference TRBV18 and TRBJ2-5, is NAGVMQNPRHLVRRRGQEARLRCSPMKGHSHVYWYRQLPEEGLKFMVYLQKENIIDESGMPKERFSAEFPKEGPSILRIQQVVRGDSAAYFCASSPGTANQETQYFGPGTRLLVL.

V gene TRBV12-5 combines with J gene TRBJ2-7; maybe TRBD1 (6 bases). Trimming removed 7 bases from V and 7 bases from J, with 20 bases in between. The CDR3 totals 14 residues. Germline CDR1 is LGHNT and CDR2 is FRNRAP. CDR3 nucleotide sequence: TGTGCTAGTGCCTCCGGGACAACGTACGGAGAGCAGTACTTC. This translates into CASASGTTYGEQYF.

This clone was detected only a few times. The V call is TRBV20-1, the J call TRBJ1-2; maybe TRBD1 (5 bases). V was pared by 6 bases and J by 8 bases, with 10 bases between. Germline CDR1 reads DFQATT; CDR2 reads SNEGSKA (reference sequence). The CDR3 runs 10 residues. CDR3 in amino acids: CSAGAYGYTF. DNA of the CDR3: TGCAGTGCAGGGGCATACGGCTACACCTTC.

This chain uses TRBV7-2 with TRBJ2-1; TRBD2 is a possible D gene (6 bases). From germline, CDR1 is SGHTA and CDR2 FQGNSA. V was clipped by 3 bases and J by 8 bases, with 11 bases between them. The CDR3 spans 13 residues. DNA for the CDR3: TGTGCCAGCAGCTTCACTAGCTTCGATGAGCAGTTCTTC. Encoded protein: CASSFTSFDEQFF.

This chain joins TRBV7-2 and TRBJ1-5; tentative D call: TRBD1 (5 bases). The CDR3 is 15 amino acids. Trimming took 7 bases from V and 2 from J, leaving 15 bases between them. The V gene's germline CDR1 is SGHTA and CDR2 FQGNSA. As DNA, the CDR3 is TGTGCCAGCACCGAGTATCCGGGGGGCAATCAGCCCCAGCATTTT. Translation gives CASTEYPGGNQPQHF.

The rearrangement uses TRBV28 and TRBJ2-7; maybe TRBD1 (5 bases). V was clipped by 1 base and J by 3 bases, with 7 bases between them. The CDR3 loop spans 13 amino acids. CDR1 and CDR2 (germline): MDHEN, SYDVKM. The CDR3 reads CASSLLQDYEQYF. Here the CDR3 DNA reads TGTGCCAGCAGTTTATTACAGGACTACGAGCAGTACTTC. The full variable domain, with the rest looked up from reference TRBV28 and TRBJ2-7, is DVKVTQSSRYLVKRTGEKVFLECVQDMDHENMFWYRQDPGLGLRLIYFSYDVKMKEKGDIPEGYSVSREKKERFSLILESASTNQTSMYLCASSLLQDYEQYFGPGTRLTVT.

The rearrangement joins TRBV5-4 to TRBJ2-7; possible D gene TRBD2, 5 bases. Deletions cut 5 bases from V and 6 bases from J, with 15 bases between. Germline values: CDR1 SGHNT, CDR2 YYREEE (reference sequence). The CDR3 is made up of 13 amino acids. CDR3 protein: CASSEGGSGEQYF. The CDR3 DNA sequence: TGTGCCAGCAGTGAGGGTGGGTCAGGCGAGCAGTACTTC.

The chain uses TRBV30 and TRBJ2-2; 14 bases are shared with TRBD2. The CDR3 totals 17 residues. Germline assignment: CDR1 GTSNPN and CDR2 SVGIG (reference sequence). The V segment lost 4 bases and the J segment 1 base; nucleotides outside the gene matches: 5. For the CDR3, the DNA is TGTGCCTGGACGGGACTAGCGGGGGACCTGAACACCGGGGAGCTGTTTTTT. It is translated as CAWTGLAGDLNTGELFF.

The CDR3 nucleotides are TGTGCCAGCAGCCCAAGGACTAGCGGGTACACAGATACGCAGTATTTT. This codes for CASSPRTSGYTDTQYF. The rearrangement joins TRBV7-9 to TRBJ2-3, with TRBD2 matching 11 bases. The CDR3 loop spans 16 amino acids. J gave up 2 bases and V 5 bases, and 6 bases lay outside the gene matches. Germline V gene sequence: CDR1 SEHNR, CDR2 FQNEAQ (reference sequence).

This clone has ten or more counts. Sequence at one end of the junction differs from germline and may be a read error. This rearrangement joins TRBV28 to TRBJ2-7, with D perhaps matching TRBD1 or TRBD2 (7 bases each). This CDR3 is built from 15 residues. Germline V gives CDR1 MDHEN, CDR2 SYDVKM. The CDR3 region is CARRGGGGFPYEQYF. The CDR3 DNA is TGTGCCCGCAGGGGGGGCGGGGGCTTCCCTTACGAGCAGTACTTC.

The chain carries TRBV4-3 and TRBJ2-2; D call uncertain. V lost 1 base, J lost 1 base, and 7 bases lay in between. Germline CDR1 and CDR2: LGHNA and YSLEER. This CDR3 has 15 amino acids. The CDR3 DNA sequence: TGCGCCAGCAGCCAAGGTCAGGTGAACACCGGGGAGCTGTTTTTT. Amino acid sequence: CASSQGQVNTGELFF.

DNA for the CDR3: TGTGCCAGCAGTGACAGGGAGAGCAATCAGCCCCAGCATTTT. This translates into CASSDRESNQPQHF. The J gene is TRBJ1-5, the V gene TRBV6-2 or TRBV6-3; 7 bases agree with TRBD1. V gave up 5 bases and J gave up 1 base; unmatched junction bases: 2. The CDR3 runs to 14 residues. In germline, CDR1 is MNHEY, CDR2 SVGEGT.

V is TRBV2 and J is TRBJ2-5, with 9 bases that match TRBD2. The V gene end was trimmed by 4 bases and the J gene end by 5 bases; junction bases not matched to a gene: 11. Germline-derived CDR1 and CDR2 are SNHLY and FYNNEI. The CDR3 has 16 residues. In nucleotides, the CDR3 is TGTGCCAGCAGTGCAGAGGGCGGGGGGGCCATGGAGACCCAGTACTTC. Translating it yields CASSAEGGGAMETQYF.

A note on this clone: A much bigger clone sits one base away, suggesting this may be a read error. Other DNA sequences in this specimen translate into the identical CDR3. This sequence joins TRBV3-1 (or the pseudogene TRBV3-2) and TRBJ1-1; 7 nucleotides agree with TRBD1. CDR1 LGHDT and CDR2 YNNKEL come from the germline V gene (reference sequence). The CDR3 runs to 14 residues. With 4 bases clipped from V and 1 base from J, the junction kept 3 bases outside the gene matches. CDR3 bases: TGTGCCAGCAGCCGCGGGACAGCGAACACTGAAGCTTTCTTT. This sequence encodes CASSRGTANTEAFF.

This chain uses TRBV6-2 or TRBV6-3 with TRBJ2-3, with 8 nucleotides matching TRBD2. The CDR3 spans 17 residues. Looked up from germline, CDR1 is MNHEY and CDR2 is SVGEGT. V was clipped by 2 bases and J by 2 bases; unmatched bases: 9. The CDR3 nucleotides are TGTGCCAGCAGTTACGGTCGGGGACTAGAAGCCACAGATACGCAGTATTTT. Amino acid sequence: CASSYGRGLEATDTQYF.

The rearrangement uses TRBV5-4 and TRBJ1-5; 8 bases line up with TRBD1. The CDR3 totals 14 residues. Losses at the gene ends were 4 bases for V and 5 bases for J; bases not matched to a gene: 5. The germline V gene has CDR1 SGHNT and CDR2 YYREEE (reference sequence). The CDR3 here is CASSPGQGDQPQHF. The CDR3 DNA reads as TGTGCCAGCAGCCCCGGACAGGGCGATCAGCCCCAGCATTTT.

The chain employs TRBV14 and TRBJ2-1; TRBD2 matches 10 bases. This CDR3 has 13 residues. Germline V gene lookup returns CDR1 SGHDN and CDR2 FVKESK. With 4 bases clipped from V and 11 bases from J, the junction kept 5 bases outside the gene matches. CDR3 sequence (DNA): TGTGCCAGCAGCCCAGGGACTAGCGATAAGCAGTTCTTC. Protein sequence: CASSPGTSDKQFF.

The chain links TRBV4-1 to TRBJ2-1; possible D gene TRBD2, 6 bases. The CDR3 covers 17 residues. Trimming removed 0 bases from V and 6 bases from J, with 18 bases in between. Per germline, CDR1 MGHRA and CDR2 YSYEKL. CDR3 protein: CASSQDPYGGPLNEQFF. DNA for the CDR3: TGCGCCAGCAGCCAAGATCCTTACGGGGGTCCCCTCAATGAGCAGTTCTTC.

V usage is TRBV27 and J usage is TRBJ2-3, with 9 bases lining up with TRBD1. CDR3 length: 19 amino acids. Germline loops: CDR1 MNHEY, CDR2 SMNVEV (reference sequence). V shed 6 bases and J 0 bases; nucleotides not matched to a gene: 16. CDR3 bases: TGTGCCAGCAGCTTTTCCCGACCGGGACAGGGTTTGAGCACAGATACGCAGTATTTT. As protein: CASSFSRPGQGLSTDTQYF.